This passage covers 6 T cell receptor beta chains from one sample sequenced in a study of T cell repertoires in cytomegalovirus infection. MiXCR, run by TCRdb on the reads, gives a single entry per CDR3 protein. Found here are roughly 640,000 distinct CDR3 sequences, around 24% of them singletons; the top ten hold 8%. Sequencing used CD8+ T cells from PBMCs. The receptors here all came from a human donor in good health (CMV status not recorded). Some clones in this sample may be carry-over from other donors' samples.

CDR3 in DNA: TGTGCCAGCAGCGTTCGGGGGTGGGATGAAGCTTTCTTT. As protein: CASSVRGWDEAFF. This rearrangement joins TRBV2 to TRBJ1-1, with D possibly matching TRBD1 (5 bases). The CDR3 totals 13 residues. Germline V CDR1 and CDR2: SNHLY, FYNNEI. Trimming shortened V by 6 bases and J by 7 bases, and 15 bases separated the two germline ends.

The chain employs TRBV6-2 or TRBV6-3 and TRBJ1-1; maybe TRBD1 (5 bases). Trimming left V 1 base short and J 1 base short, with 19 bases between. The CDR3 spans 18 residues. CDR1 is MNHEY, CDR2 SVGEGT, per germline. The chain's CDR3 is CASSYLTEMGLTNTEAFF. In DNA form, the CDR3 reads TGTGCCAGCAGTTACTTGACAGAAATGGGACTGACGAACACTGAAGCTTTCTTT.

About this clonotype: This may be a read error, as it is one base from a much larger clone. The chain employs TRBV23-1 and TRBJ2-1, with D perhaps TRBD2 (5 bases). TRBV23-1 is sorted into the ORF group, with uncertain function. This CDR3 is built from 15 residues. The CDR3 sequence: CASRQSLARGNEQFF. The CDR3, as DNA: TGCGCCAGCAGACAATCGTTGGCCAGAGGGAATGAGCAGTTCTTC.

There are a few counts of this clonotype. This chain's CDR3 is CASSRDSEMWGEEQFF. The CDR3 coding sequence is TGTGCCAGCAGCCGGGACTCCGAGATGTGGGGGGAGGAGCAGTTCTTC. The rearrangement links TRBV4-2 to TRBJ2-1, with a tentative D call TRBD2 (6 bases). Trimming stripped 4 bases from V and 10 bases from J, with 23 bases between. Germline CDR1 reads LGHNA; CDR2 reads YNFKEQ. The CDR3 consists of 16 residues.

This clonotype came up many times. The gene calls are TRBV7-2 and TRBJ2-4; 8 bases map to TRBD1. This CDR3 is built from 15 residues. Germline CDR1 SGHTA, CDR2 FQGNSA. With 3 bases clipped from V and 3 bases from J, the junction kept 4 bases outside the gene matches. In DNA form, the CDR3 reads TGTGCCAGCAGCTTGGGGGACAGGTTCAAAAACATTCAGTACTTC. Translation gives CASSLGDRFKNIQYF.

The CDR3 here is CASTRLSTRANEKLFF. The CDR3 DNA reads as TGTGCCAGCACGAGACTGTCGACCCGTGCTAATGAAAAACTGTTTTTT. The chain has TRBV28 and TRBJ1-4; D is unresolved. Trimming took off 7 bases at V and 3 bases at J, with 18 bases between the two ends. The CDR3 has 16 amino acids. Germline V lookup: CDR1 MDHEN, CDR2 SYDVKM. The whole variable domain, remainder taken from reference TRBV28 and TRBJ1-4, is DVKVTQSSRYLVKRTGEKVFLECVQDMDHENMFWYRQDPGLGLRLIYFSYDVKMKEKGDIPEGYSVSREKKERFSLILESASTNQTSMYLCASTRLSTRANEKLFFGSGTQLSVL.